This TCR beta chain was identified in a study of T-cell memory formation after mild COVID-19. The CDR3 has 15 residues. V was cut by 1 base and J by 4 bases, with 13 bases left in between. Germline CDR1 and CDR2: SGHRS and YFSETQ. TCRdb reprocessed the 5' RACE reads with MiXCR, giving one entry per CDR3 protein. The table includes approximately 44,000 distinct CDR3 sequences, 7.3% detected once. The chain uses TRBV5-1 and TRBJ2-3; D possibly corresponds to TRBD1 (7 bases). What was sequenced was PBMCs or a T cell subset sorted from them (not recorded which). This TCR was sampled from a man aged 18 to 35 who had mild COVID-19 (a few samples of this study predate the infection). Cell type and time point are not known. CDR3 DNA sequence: TGCGCCAGCAGCTTGTGGGCAGGGGGGTCAGATACGCAGTATTTT. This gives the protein CASSLWAGGSDTQYF.